This T cell receptor beta chain was profiled in a study of blood T cells in healthy people across ages. Findings and caveats of the study: In long-lived donors, naive CD4+ cell counts and diversity exceeded those of aged donors.

Primed by a sample-barcoded 5' primer and a J-beta primer mix, a second PCR proceeded for about 7 to 12 cycles. TCRdb re-called the 5' RACE reads with MiXCR, one entry per CDR3 protein. The data show 1.5 million to 2 million distinct CDR3 sequences, 40% to 55% seen once. A remark on this clonotype: Antigen specificity is unknown.

From germline, CDR1 is SNHLY and CDR2 FYNNEI. The CDR3 loop spans 14 amino acids. Trimming removed 6 bases from V and 5 bases from J, with 15 bases in between. Input material: blood. This chain uses TRBV2 with TRBJ2-3, with no clear D. The source of this sequence is a woman aged 40-49 years in good health. The CDR3 DNA reads as TGTGCCAGCAGCGACTTGGGCGGTATAGATACGCAGTATTTT. It codes for CASSDLGGIDTQYF.